The 23 T cell receptor beta chains below come from one sample, sequenced in a study of persistence of HIV-infected CD4 T cells. The antigens these receptors bind are not known. The immunoSEQ assay was version 4, run in survey mode. Data came from immunoSEQ multiplex PCR; TCRdb stores just in-frame clones and leaves some out. The sample holds 40,000 to 55,000 clones; around 89% are singletons and the top ten take more than 2.5%. Anti-CD3/anti-CD28 beads served as a nonspecific positive control stimulus. Sorting of responding CD4+ T cells relied on upregulated CD40 ligand together with CD69. The sequences come from CD4+ T cells sorted from PBMCs after roughly 20-hour stimulation, collected from a patient who received antiretroviral therapy. The source of these receptors is an adult woman with HIV who was CMV-seropositive.

This clone was picked up one time. This chain uses TRBV27 with TRBJ2-1, with 11 bases fitting TRBD2. This CDR3 is 14 amino acids long. Germline-derived CDR1 and CDR2 are MNHEY and SMNVEV (reference sequence). V lost 6 bases and J lost 7; bases outside the gene matches: 5. CDR3 coding DNA: TGTGCCAGCAGAATAGCGGGAGGGGGTAATGAGCAGTTCTTC. It is translated as CASRIAGGGNEQFF.

The rearrangement uses TRBV4-3 and TRBJ2-1; 8 nucleotides agree with TRBD1. The CDR3 loop spans 16 amino acids. Germline V lookup: CDR1 LGHNA, CDR2 YSLEER. Losses at the gene ends were 1 base for V and 7 bases for J; bases not matched to a gene: 9. Written as DNA, the CDR3 is TGCGCCAGCAGCCAAGCCCCGGCAGGGGGCTTGAATGAGCAGTTCTTC. Translating gives CASSQAPAGGLNEQFF.

The V call is TRBV28, the J call TRBJ1-5, with 7 positions matching TRBD1. Looked up from germline, CDR1 is MDHEN and CDR2 is SYDVKM. The CDR3 is 14 amino acids. The junction had 6 bases not matched to a gene; V was cut back by 3 bases and J by 7 bases. In nucleotides, the CDR3 is TGTGCCAGCAGTTTCGCAGGGGGTCACCAGCCCCAGCATTTT. This encodes CASSFAGGHQPQHF.

This sequence joins TRBV14 and TRBJ2-1; possible D gene TRBD1, 6 bases. The germline V gene has CDR1 SGHDN and CDR2 FVKESK. V was trimmed by 4 bases and J by 4 bases, leaving 20 bases between them. The CDR3 consists of 17 residues. The DNA of the CDR3 is TGTGCCAGCAGCCCCTACGACAGGTCGTACTCTTACAATGAGCAGTTCTTC. This sequence encodes CASSPYDRSYSYNEQFF.

The V gene is TRBV5-4, the J gene TRBJ2-2; TRBD1 aligns across 8 bases. The CDR3 totals 14 residues. Germline V gene lookup returns CDR1 SGHNT and CDR2 YYREEE (reference sequence). The J segment lost 6 bases and the V segment lost 5 bases, leaving 6 bases of the junction unmatched. CDR3 loop: CASRQDRVAGELFF. The CDR3 nucleotides read TGTGCCAGCAGACAGGACAGGGTGGCCGGGGAGCTGTTTTTT.

The V gene is TRBV19, the J gene TRBJ1-6; 9 bases fit TRBD1. The V and J ends lost 4 bases and 0 bases, in that order; junction bases with no gene match: 10. Germline values: CDR1 LNHDA, CDR2 SQIVND (reference sequence). There are 19 residues in the CDR3. CDR3 nucleotide sequence: TGTGCCAGTAGTACCCTCCCGGGACAGGGCAGCTCCTATAATTCACCCCTCCACTTT. Translating gives CASSTLPGQGSSYNSPLHF.

This chain uses TRBV2 with TRBJ2-5; TRBD1 matches at 7 bases. Trimming took 6 bases from V and 2 from J; bases not matched to a gene: 9. This CDR3 is 15 amino acids long. The germline CDR1 and CDR2 sequences are SNHLY and FYNNEI. CDR3 DNA: TGTGCCAGCAGGAGCCGGGGACAGCCTCAAGAGACCCAGTACTTC. Translation gives CASRSRGQPQETQYF.

The genes are TRBV6-6 and TRBJ2-5, with 11 bases lining up with TRBD2. V shed 5 bases and J 4 bases; nucleotides not matched to a gene: 9. Germline V gene sequence: CDR1 MNHNY, CDR2 SVGAGI (reference sequence). The CDR3 spans 16 residues. CDR3 in amino acids: CASSRPTSGGGETQYF. In nucleotides, the CDR3 is TGTGCCAGCAGTCGACCTACTAGCGGGGGAGGAGAGACCCAGTACTTC.

V and J are TRBV21-1 and TRBJ1-1. TRBV21-1 represents a pseudogene. The CDR3 totals 14 residues. The CDR3 DNA sequence: TGTGCCAGCATGCGCCAAGGGCTGAACACTGAAGCTTTCTTT. Amino acids: CASMRQGLNTEAFF.

J is TRBJ1-1 and V is TRBV11-3; a weak D match, TRBD1 (6 bases). Deletions cut 4 bases from V and 6 bases from J, with 15 bases between. Germline values: CDR1 SGHNT, CDR2 YENEEA. CDR3 length: 14 residues. The CDR3 loop is CASSSPHRDPEAFF. The CDR3 bases are TGTGCCAGCAGCTCGCCCCACAGGGATCCTGAAGCTTTCTTT.

This clone was found once. CDR3 loop: CASSIQGLSYNEQFF. The CDR3 DNA reads TGTGCCAGTAGTATTCAGGGGCTCTCCTACAATGAGCAGTTCTTC. This chain uses TRBV19 with TRBJ2-1; tentatively, D is TRBD1 (6 bases). Trimming removed 3 bases at V and 0 bases at J, with 9 bases between. The CDR3 has 15 amino acids. Germline lookup yields CDR1 LNHDA and CDR2 SQIVND (reference sequence). The full variable domain, with the rest looked up from reference TRBV19 and TRBJ2-1, is DGGITQSPKYLFRKEGQNVTLSCEQNLNHDAMYWYRQDPGQGLRLIYYSQIVNDFQKGDIAEGYSVSREKKESFPLTVTSAQKNPTAFYLCASSIQGLSYNEQFFGPGTRLTVL.

The chain carries TRBV28 and TRBJ1-4; the match to TRBD1 covers 10 bases. CDR1 MDHEN and CDR2 SYDVKM come from the germline V gene. The V and J ends lost 4 bases and 7 bases, in that order; junction bases with no gene match: 6. The CDR3 has 15 amino acids. DNA for the CDR3: TGTGCCAGCAGTTCTCCCGGGACAGGGGCTGAAAAACTGTTTTTT. Its protein is CASSSPGTGAEKLFF.

V is TRBV12-5 and J is TRBJ1-4, with 12 bases that match TRBD1. V trimming: 6 bases; J trimming: 8 bases; junction bases outside the gene matches: 1. This CDR3 is built from 13 residues. From germline, CDR1 is LGHNT and CDR2 FRNRAP. The CDR3 sequence is CASGGTGGEKLFF. CDR3 sequence (DNA): TGTGCTAGTGGAGGGACAGGGGGCGAAAAACTGTTTTTT. The variable domain in full, with the rest retrieved from reference TRBV12-5 and TRBJ1-4, is DARVTQTPRHKVTEMGQEVTMRCQPILGHNTVFWYRQTMMQGLELLAYFRNRAPLDDSGMPKDRFSAEMPDATLATLKIQPSEPRDSAVYFCASGGTGGEKLFFGSGTQLSVL.

This rearrangement joins TRBV3-1 (or the pseudogene TRBV3-2) to TRBJ2-1; D remains ambiguous. Germline CDR1 LGHDT, CDR2 YNNKEL (reference sequence). V lost 2 bases to trimming and J lost 3 bases, with 11 bases between them. The CDR3 has 15 residues. The CDR3 DNA is TGTGCCAGCAGCCAACAGGTTTCCCTCTACAATGAGCAGTTCTTC. Its protein product is CASSQQVSLYNEQFF.

The rearrangement uses TRBV6-1 and TRBJ2-3; D not certain. The CDR3 contains 13 residues. Germline lookup yields CDR1 MNHNS and CDR2 SASEGT. V was shortened by 3 bases and J by 4 bases, with 8 bases between the two germline ends. The CDR3 loop is CASSDPAPDTQYF. CDR3 nucleotide sequence: TGTGCCAGCAGTGATCCGGCGCCAGATACGCAGTATTTT.

This clone was seen a single time. This chain connects TRBV18 to TRBJ1-5; D is unclear. There are 15 residues in the CDR3. CDR1 is KGHSH and CDR2 is LQKENI in the germline V gene. V lost 3 bases to trimming and J lost 3 bases, with 12 bases between them. As DNA, the CDR3 is TGTGCCAGCTCACCTGCCCATGCTGCCAATCAGCCCCAGCATTTT. It encodes CASSPAHAANQPQHF.

This clone was observed a handful of times. The chain joins TRBV25-1 to TRBJ2-7; 8 bases line up with TRBD2. This CDR3 is built from 14 residues. Germline loops: CDR1 MGHDK, CDR2 SYGVNS. The V and J ends lost 5 bases and 2 bases, in that order; junction bases with no gene match: 5. The CDR3 bases are TGTGCCAGCAGTAAAGAAGCGGGGGCCTACGAGCAGTACTTC. As protein: CASSKEAGAYEQYF.

The rearrangement links TRBV18 to TRBJ1-1, with D possibly matching TRBD1 (6 bases). Germline CDR1 KGHSH, CDR2 LQKENI. V lost 3 bases and J 4 bases, leaving 18 bases between the germline ends. The CDR3 consists of 16 residues. The CDR3 DNA sequence: TGTGCCAGCTCACCTGAGCAGGGGCTGCCGCCCACTGAAGCTTTCTTT. This codes for CASSPEQGLPPTEAFF.

The chain joins TRBV5-1 to TRBJ2-3, with TRBD2 as a possible D gene (6 bases). Germline CDR1 SGHRS, CDR2 YFSETQ. This CDR3 has 14 amino acids. V dropped 0 bases and J dropped 1 base, with 6 bases sitting between them. The CDR3 is CASSLGGGTDTQYF. The CDR3 bases are TGCGCCAGCAGCTTGGGGGGGGGCACAGATACGCAGTATTTT.

In the case of this clone: The junction shows a germline mismatch at one end, possibly a read error. This chain uses TRBV7-2 with TRBJ1-3; D possibly corresponds to TRBD1 (5 bases). The germline CDR1 and CDR2 sequences are SGHTA and FQGNSA. The CDR3 runs 15 residues. CDR3 amino acids: CASSLGGLSLDRKTF. The CDR3 region has the DNA TGTGCCAGCAGCTTAGGGGGACTGTCACTAGACCGCAAGACTTTT.

The chain links TRBV2 to TRBJ1-5; 8 positions match TRBD1. The CDR3 covers 15 residues. Germline values: CDR1 SNHLY, CDR2 FYNNEI. The ends lost 2 bases at V and 7 bases at J; junction bases unmatched: 7. CDR3 in amino acids: CASSELGQGLQPQHF. In DNA, the CDR3 is TGTGCCAGCAGTGAACTCGGACAGGGCTTACAGCCCCAGCATTTT.

The chain joins TRBV18 to TRBJ2-7; a weak D match, TRBD2 (6 bases). Trimming stripped 2 bases from V and 5 bases from J, with 13 bases between. Germline CDR1 reads KGHSH; CDR2 reads LQKENI. The CDR3 is 14 residues long. The CDR3 sequence is CASSPGTQRDEQYF. For the CDR3, the DNA is TGTGCCAGCTCACCAGGGACTCAACGGGACGAGCAGTACTTC.

The chain joins TRBV10-3 to TRBJ2-1, with 8 positions matching TRBD1. V gave up 11 bases and J gave up 1 base; unmatched junction bases: 7. The CDR3 loop spans 14 amino acids. Germline V gives CDR1 ENHRY, CDR2 SYGVKD. Here the CDR3 reads CALSRDRSYNEQFF. The CDR3 region has the DNA TGTGCCTTGTCTCGGGACAGGTCCTACAATGAGCAGTTCTTC.